This entry lists 25 T cell receptor beta chains sequenced from one sample in a study of T cells in Graves' hyperthyroidism and ophthalmopathy. Authors of the study amplified TCR beta CDR3 regions from RNA transcripts. First-round RT-PCR of the TCR CDR3 relied on the HTBI primer set. TCRdb re-called the multiplex PCR reads with MiXCR, one entry per CDR3 protein. The sample shows about 400,000 distinct CDR3 sequences, approximately 13% of them seen only once. Material: blood. The receptors here all came from a woman younger than 30 with Graves' hyperthyroidism.

This clonotype was recorded at least ten times. This sequence joins TRBV13 and TRBJ2-1, with D possibly being TRBD1 (6 bases). V lost 6 bases to trimming and J lost 9 bases, with 9 bases between them. The CDR3 sequence is 11 residues long. Per germline, CDR1 PRHDT and CDR2 FYEKMQ (reference sequence). The CDR3 nucleotides read TGTGCCAGCAGTTCCAGGGGTGAGCAGTTCTTC. Residues: CASSSRGEQFF.

The table lists this clonotype with many counts. The chain has TRBV27 and TRBJ2-1; TRBD2 agrees at 8 bases. The trim removed 7 bases at V and 0 bases at J, leaving 8 bases unmatched. The germline V gene encodes CDR1 MNHEY and CDR2 SMNVEV (reference sequence). The CDR3 has 16 amino acids. The CDR3 sequence: CASKGVAGSSYNEQFF. The CDR3 region has the DNA TGTGCCAGCAAGGGGGTAGCGGGGAGCTCCTACAATGAGCAGTTCTTC.

This clonotype appeared many times. The chain links TRBV5-1 to TRBJ2-2, with TRBD1 as a possible D gene (5 bases). This CDR3 is 15 amino acids long. The germline V and J ends were trimmed by 4 bases and 1 base, with 11 bases remaining between them. Germline-derived CDR1 and CDR2 are SGHRS and YFSETQ. The CDR3 bases are TGCGCCAGCAGCCCCCAGGACAAGAACACCGGGGAGCTGTTTTTT. Its protein is CASSPQDKNTGELFF.

The chain links TRBV7-2 to TRBJ2-3; 9 nucleotides line up with TRBD2. Trimming took 5 bases from V and 3 from J; bases not matched to a gene: 18. This CDR3 is built from 19 residues. Per germline, CDR1 SGHTA and CDR2 FQGNSA. CDR3 DNA: TGTGCCAGCAGCCCGAGAGGGGGGCTAGCGGGAAAACGGACAGATACGCAGTATTTT. The encoded protein is CASSPRGGLAGKRTDTQYF.

This clonotype was seen many times. V and J are TRBV7-2 and TRBJ2-3; 7 bases line up with TRBD2. V was clipped by 2 bases and J by 7 bases; unmatched bases: 15. Germline CDR1 reads SGHTA; CDR2 reads FQGNSA. The CDR3 runs 17 residues. DNA for the CDR3: TGTGCCAGCAGCTTACTAGGGCATATAGCGGGCTCCTATACGCAGTATTTT. This encodes CASSLLGHIAGSYTQYF.

The rearrangement joins TRBV19 to TRBJ1-1; TRBD1 agrees at 12 bases. The CDR3 consists of 16 residues. V trimming: 7 bases; J trimming: 4 bases; junction bases outside the gene matches: 10. The germline V gene encodes CDR1 LNHDA and CDR2 SQIVND (reference sequence). CDR3 sequence: CASMGTGGWPVTEAFF. The CDR3 DNA sequence: TGTGCCAGTATGGGGACAGGGGGCTGGCCCGTCACTGAAGCTTTCTTT.

In this sample, this clonotype turned up many times. This chain uses TRBV7-9 with TRBJ1-1, with TRBD1 matching 9 bases. Per the germline V gene, CDR1 is SEHNR and CDR2 is FQNEAQ (reference sequence). V dropped 6 bases and J dropped 4; count of bases not matched to a gene: 12. The CDR3 contains 16 residues. The CDR3 coding sequence is TGTGCCAGCAGTTCCACGGGACAGGGTTGGGGCACTGAAGCTTTCTTT. Its protein is CASSSTGQGWGTEAFF. The full variable domain, completed using reference TRBV7-9 and TRBJ1-1, is DTGVSQNPRHKITKRGQNVTFRCDPISEHNRLYWYRQTLGQGPEFLTYFQNEAQLEKSRLLSDRFSAERPKGSFSTLEIQRTEQGDSAMYLCASSSTGQGWGTEAFFGQGTRLTVV.

This clonotype was observed many times. The chain carries TRBV12-3 or TRBV12-4 and TRBJ2-1; 9 bases fit TRBD2. Unmatched junction bases numbered 12, after V lost 6 bases and J lost 0 bases. The CDR3 sequence is 18 residues long. Written as DNA, the CDR3 is TGTGCCAGCAGACCCGGGACTAGCCCCGCCAGCTCCTACAATGAGCAGTTCTTC. It is translated as CASRPGTSPASSYNEQFF.

This clonotype showed up many times. The chain couples TRBV12-3 or TRBV12-4 to TRBJ2-2; either TRBD1 or TRBD2 may fit D (6 bases each). With 3 bases removed from V and 7 bases from J, the gap between germline ends came to 15 bases. The CDR3 contains 15 residues. The CDR3 coding sequence is TGTGCCAGCAGTTTTGGGGGGCGTCAGGACGGGGAGCTGTTTTTT. It specifies CASSFGGRQDGELFF.

Ten or more counts support this clonotype. The chain uses TRBV29-1 and TRBJ2-4; D gene ambiguous. Trimming pared 7 bases from V and 0 bases from J, leaving 10 bases between. Germline CDR1 and CDR2: SQVTM and ANQGSEA. This CDR3 has 13 residues. Here the CDR3 reads CSALDIAKNIQYF. The CDR3 DNA follows: TGCAGCGCCCTGGATATAGCCAAAAACATTCAGTACTTC.

V gene TRBV29-1 combines with J gene TRBJ2-7; D possibly corresponds to TRBD2 (6 bases). The germline V gene encodes CDR1 SQVTM and CDR2 ANQGSEA. CDR3 length equals 13 residues. With 3 bases removed from V and 5 bases from J, the gap between germline ends came to 14 bases. Written as DNA, the CDR3 is TGCAGCGTTGAGCCAGGGAGGAAAGACGAGCAGTACTTC. Its translation is CSVEPGRKDEQYF.

There are many counts of this clonotype. J is TRBJ2-3 and V is TRBV7-2; TRBD2 might be the D (5 bases). The V end was cut by 5 bases, the J end by 6 bases, with 18 bases between. Germline CDR1 SGHTA, CDR2 FQGNSA. The CDR3 totals 15 residues. CDR3 sequence (DNA): TGTGCCAGCAGCGTACCGGGGTGGATAGGGGATACGCAGTATTTT. Amino acid sequence: CASSVPGWIGDTQYF. The entire variable domain, with the rest obtained from reference TRBV7-2 and TRBJ2-3, is as follows: GAGVSQSPSNKVTEKGKDVELRCDPISGHTALYWYRQSLGQGLEFLIYFQGNSAPDKSGLPSDRFSAERTGGSVSTLTIQRTQQEDSAVYLCASSVPGWIGDTQYFGPGTRLTVL.

This clonotype was picked up many times. The chain is built from TRBV6-1 and TRBJ2-1; 11 nucleotides line up with TRBD2. The CDR3 contains 16 residues. Per germline, CDR1 MNHNS and CDR2 SASEGT. V dropped 6 bases and J dropped 7; count of bases not matched to a gene: 11. Written as DNA, the CDR3 is TGTGCCAGCAGCCCCGAGATAGCGGGAGGGCTAAATGAGCAGTTCTTC. Translated: CASSPEIAGGLNEQFF.

Ten or more counts support this clonotype. The rearrangement uses TRBV7-8 and TRBJ2-2; no clear D. The germline CDR1 and CDR2 sequences are SGHVS and FQNEAQ. The germline V and J ends were trimmed by 2 bases and 0 bases, with 13 bases remaining between them. This CDR3 has 17 amino acids. CDR3 DNA sequence: TGTGCCAGCAGCTTAAGTCCTGCCCATACGAACACCGGGGAGCTGTTTTTT. Encoded protein: CASSLSPAHTNTGELFF.

This clonotype was picked up one time. The V call is TRBV2, the J call TRBJ2-1; 9 positions agree with TRBD1. CDR1 and CDR2 (germline): SNHLY, FYNNEI. The V gene end was trimmed by 6 bases and the J gene end by 12 bases; junction bases not matched to a gene: 6. CDR3 length: 12 residues. The CDR3: CASSPGQGGQFF. The CDR3 DNA reads as TGTGCCAGCAGCCCGGGACAGGGCGGGCAGTTCTTC.

V is TRBV19 and J is TRBJ2-1, with 10 bases matching TRBD2. The CDR3 contains 16 residues. The J segment lost 5 bases and the V segment lost 10 bases, leaving 14 bases of the junction unmatched. Germline values: CDR1 LNHDA, CDR2 SQIVND (reference sequence). Here the CDR3 DNA reads TGTGCCACAAGAATAGCGGGAGGTAATTCCAACAATGAGCAGTTCTTC. This encodes CATRIAGGNSNNEQFF.

This clonotype was seen repeatedly, ten times or more. V is TRBV7-9 and J is TRBJ2-5, with D maybe TRBD1 (5 bases). The CDR3 is made up of 15 amino acids. Germline CDR1 is SEHNR and CDR2 is FQNEAQ (reference sequence). With 5 bases removed from V and 1 base from J, the gap between germline ends came to 14 bases. The CDR3 region is CASSPGAGPQETQYF. In DNA form, the CDR3 reads TGTGCCAGCAGCCCTGGGGCAGGACCCCAAGAGACCCAGTACTTC.

The CDR3 here is CAWRGGGVTEAFF. The CDR3, as DNA: TGTGCCTGGAGGGGGGGGGGTGTAACTGAAGCTTTCTTT. This sequence joins TRBV30 and TRBJ1-1; D is perhaps TRBD1 (5 bases). This CDR3 has 13 residues. Germline V gives CDR1 GTSNPN, CDR2 SVGIG (reference sequence). V lost 3 bases and J 5 bases, leaving 13 bases between the germline ends. Combining the CDR3 with reference TRBV30 and TRBJ1-1 gives the whole variable domain SQTIHQWPATLVQPVGSPLSLECTVEGTSNPNLYWYRQAAGRGLQLLFYSVGIGQISSEVPQNLSASRPQDRQFILSSKKLLLSDSGFYLCAWRGGGVTEAFFGQGTRLTVV.

This clonotype was observed at least ten times. The chain combines TRBV18 with TRBJ2-3; 9 bases map to TRBD1. The CDR3 has 13 amino acids. Germline-derived CDR1 and CDR2 are KGHSH and LQKENI. V was clipped by 3 bases and J by 6 bases; unmatched bases: 1. CDR3 in amino acids: CASSPGTGDTQYF. Written as DNA, the CDR3 is TGTGCCAGCTCACCGGGGACAGGGGATACGCAGTATTTT.

The chain uses TRBV27 and TRBJ2-4, with D hard to call. The CDR3 spans 17 residues. The V end was cut by 1 base, the J end by 3 bases, with 16 bases between. Germline CDR1 and CDR2: MNHEY and SMNVEV (reference sequence). CDR3 amino acids: CASSLYPPGTYKNIQYF. The CDR3 coding sequence is TGTGCCAGCAGTTTATACCCCCCAGGAACGTACAAAAACATTCAGTACTTC.

This clonotype showed up many times. This chain links TRBV11-2 with TRBJ1-5; no clear D. V was cut by 0 bases and J by 9 bases, with 6 bases left in between. Per the germline V gene, CDR1 is SGHAT and CDR2 is FQNNGV. This CDR3 spans 12 amino acids. The CDR3 DNA sequence: TGTGCCAGCAGCTTAGAGTACGGGCCCCAGCATTTT. This sequence encodes CASSLEYGPQHF. The variable domain in full, completed from reference TRBV11-2 and TRBJ1-5, reads EAGVAQSPRYKIIEKRQSVAFWCNPISGHATLYWYQQILGQGPKLLIQFQNNGVVDDSQLPKDRFSAERLKGVDSTLKIQPAKLEDSAVYLCASSLEYGPQHFGDGTRLSIL.

At least ten counts were recorded for this clonotype. The V call is TRBV30, the J call TRBJ2-5, with D possibly being TRBD2 (6 bases). Per the germline V gene, CDR1 is GTSNPN and CDR2 is SVGIG (reference sequence). The V and J ends lost 2 bases and 5 bases respectively, with 18 bases between them. The CDR3 contains 15 residues. CDR3 sequence reads: CAWSSQSPSVETQYF. CDR3 DNA sequence: TGTGCCTGGAGTTCCCAAAGTCCTAGCGTTGAGACCCAGTACTTC. Combining the CDR3 with reference TRBV30 and TRBJ2-5 gives the whole variable domain SQTIHQWPATLVQPVGSPLSLECTVEGTSNPNLYWYRQAAGRGLQLLFYSVGIGQISSEVPQNLSASRPQDRQFILSSKKLLLSDSGFYLCAWSSQSPSVETQYFGPGTRLLVL.

There are many counts of this clonotype. The chain recombines TRBV28 with TRBJ1-2; D not certain. V dropped 6 bases and J dropped 5 bases, with 25 bases sitting between them. Germline assignment: CDR1 MDHEN and CDR2 SYDVKM. This CDR3 contains 17 residues. CDR3 in DNA: TGTGCCAGCAGGAAGGAGACCACTACCACGACCAATTATGGCTACACCTTC. It encodes CASRKETTTTTNYGYTF.

The chain is built from TRBV9 and TRBJ1-6; 7 nucleotides align to TRBD1. Germline-derived CDR1 and CDR2 are SGDLS and YYNGEE. CDR3 length: 13 residues. With 3 bases clipped from V and 8 bases from J, the junction kept 2 bases outside the gene matches. DNA for the CDR3: TGTGCCAGCAGCGGGACAGGCCATTCACCCCTCCACTTT. Its translation is CASSGTGHSPLHF.

This clonotype appeared a few times. The genes are TRBV20-1 and TRBJ1-2, with TRBD1 matching 8 bases. The V and J ends lost 6 bases and 4 bases, in that order; junction bases with no gene match: 7. Looked up from germline, CDR1 is DFQATT and CDR2 is SNEGSKA (reference sequence). CDR3 size: 13 residues. Here the CDR3 reads CSAPDRGVYGYTF. CDR3 DNA: TGCAGTGCGCCTGACAGGGGAGTCTATGGCTACACCTTC.